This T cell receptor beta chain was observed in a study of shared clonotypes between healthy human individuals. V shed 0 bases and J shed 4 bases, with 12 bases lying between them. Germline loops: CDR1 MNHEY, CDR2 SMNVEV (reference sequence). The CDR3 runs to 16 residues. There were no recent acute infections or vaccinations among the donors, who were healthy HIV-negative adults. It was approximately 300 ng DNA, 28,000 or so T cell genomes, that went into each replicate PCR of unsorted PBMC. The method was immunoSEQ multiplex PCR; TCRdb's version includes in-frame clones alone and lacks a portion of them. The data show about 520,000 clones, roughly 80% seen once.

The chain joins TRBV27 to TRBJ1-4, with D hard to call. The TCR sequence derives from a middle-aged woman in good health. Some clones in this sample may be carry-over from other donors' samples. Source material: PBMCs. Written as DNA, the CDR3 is TGTGCCAGCAGTTTATCGGCATTGGTTTATAATGAAAAACTGTTTTTT. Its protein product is CASSLSALVYNEKLFF.